What follows describes a single TCR beta chain. Original processing methods: It was from reference gene primer amplification that nucleated cell counts were estimated. TCRdb keeps only in-frame clones here, not all; method: immunoSEQ multiplex PCR. That table furnishes V, J and clone size, whereas the DNA furnished D and trimming. The repertoire consists of about 340,000 clones, with 80% to 90% occurring once and the leading ten covering about 6.9%. This sample is part of a study of blood T cell repertoires in COVID-19. This CDR3 is 15 amino acids long. In germline, CDR1 is SGHRS, CDR2 YFSETQ. Germline trimming cut 1 base from V and 3 bases from J; bases unmatched to any gene: 7.

The rearrangement links TRBV5-1 to TRBJ2-7; 7 nucleotides line up with TRBD2. Specimen: peripheral blood. This TCR came from a woman aged 45-60 years with COVID-19, enrolled during active disease. The chain's CDR3 is CASSLSGGSYYEQYF. CDR3 in DNA: TGCGCCAGCAGCTTGTCCGGCGGGAGCTACTACGAGCAGTACTTC.